This T cell receptor beta chain was identified in a study of shared clonotypes between healthy human individuals. CD45RO-negative, CCR7-positively selected cells formed the naive CD8 fraction, excluding terminally differentiated effector memory CD45RA+ cells. Sequencing used immunoSEQ multiplex PCR; TCRdb keeps in-frame clones, though not all of them. The table lists roughly 2.1 million clones, about 92% of them singletons, with 1.5% to 2% in the top ten. The sequenced sample was naive CD8+ T cells from PBMCs. This clonotype was sampled from a man younger than 35 in good health. Some clones in this sample may be carry-over from other donors' samples.

CDR3 loop: CASSLDPSGSITGELFF. The DNA for the CDR3 is TGTGCCAGCAGCTTAGATCCCAGCGGGAGTATCACCGGGGAGCTGTTTTTT. The chain couples TRBV11-2 to TRBJ2-2, with 8 bases fitting TRBD2. The CDR3 length is 17 residues. V was clipped by 0 bases and J by 4 bases; unmatched bases: 7. Germline values: CDR1 SGHAT, CDR2 FQNNGV.